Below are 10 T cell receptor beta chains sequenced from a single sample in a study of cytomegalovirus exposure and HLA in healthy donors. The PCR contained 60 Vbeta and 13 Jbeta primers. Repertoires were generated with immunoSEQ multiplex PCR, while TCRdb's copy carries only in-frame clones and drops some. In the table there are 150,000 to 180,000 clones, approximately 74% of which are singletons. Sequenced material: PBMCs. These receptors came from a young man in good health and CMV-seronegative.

The CDR3 DNA reads TGTGCCAGCAGCTTAGATTCGGGGTATAATTCACCCCTCCACTTT. Its translation is CASSLDSGYNSPLHF. The rearrangement uses TRBV11-2 and TRBJ1-6; D uncertain. The germline gives CDR1 SGHAT, CDR2 FQNNGV. The CDR3 is 15 amino acids. V lost 0 bases, J lost 4 bases, and 7 bases lay in between.

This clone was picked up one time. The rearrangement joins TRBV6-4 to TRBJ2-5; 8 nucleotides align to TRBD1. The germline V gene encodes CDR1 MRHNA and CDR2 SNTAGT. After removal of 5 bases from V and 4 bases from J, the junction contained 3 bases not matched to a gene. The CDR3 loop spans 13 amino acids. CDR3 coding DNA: TGTGCCAGCAGTAGGACAGGGAGAGAGACCCAGTACTTC. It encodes CASSRTGRETQYF.

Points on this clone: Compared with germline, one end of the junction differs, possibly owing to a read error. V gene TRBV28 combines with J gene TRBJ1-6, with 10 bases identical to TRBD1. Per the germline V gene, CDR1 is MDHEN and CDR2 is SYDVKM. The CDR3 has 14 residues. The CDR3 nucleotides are TGTGCCAGCAGTTTTAGGACAGGGGGTGCCCCCCCCCACTTT. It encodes CASSFRTGGAPPHF.

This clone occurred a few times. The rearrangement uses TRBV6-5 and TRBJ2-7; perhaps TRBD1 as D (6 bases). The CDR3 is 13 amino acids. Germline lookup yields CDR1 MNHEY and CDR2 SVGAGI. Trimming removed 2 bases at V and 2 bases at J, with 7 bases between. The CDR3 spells CASSYAGAYEQYF. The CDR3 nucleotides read TGTGCCAGCAGTTACGCAGGGGCCTACGAGCAGTACTTC.

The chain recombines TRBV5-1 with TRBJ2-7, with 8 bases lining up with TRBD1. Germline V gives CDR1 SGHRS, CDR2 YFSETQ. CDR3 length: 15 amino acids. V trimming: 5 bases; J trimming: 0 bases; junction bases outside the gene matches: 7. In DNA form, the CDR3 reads TGCGCCAGCAGGCAGACAGGGGCCAGCTCCTACGAGCAGTACTTC. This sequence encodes CASRQTGASSYEQYF.

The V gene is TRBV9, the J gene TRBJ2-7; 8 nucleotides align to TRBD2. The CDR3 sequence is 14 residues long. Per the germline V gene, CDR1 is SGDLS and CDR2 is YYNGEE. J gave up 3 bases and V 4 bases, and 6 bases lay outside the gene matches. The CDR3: CASSRSGGRYEQYF. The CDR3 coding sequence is TGTGCCAGCAGCCGCTCGGGAGGGCGCTACGAGCAGTACTTC. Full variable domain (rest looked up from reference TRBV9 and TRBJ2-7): DSGVTQTPKHLITATGQRVTLRCSPRSGDLSVYWYQQSLDQGLQFLIQYYNGEERAKGNILERFSAQQFPDLHSELNLSSLELGDSALYFCASSRSGGRYEQYFGPGTRLTVT.

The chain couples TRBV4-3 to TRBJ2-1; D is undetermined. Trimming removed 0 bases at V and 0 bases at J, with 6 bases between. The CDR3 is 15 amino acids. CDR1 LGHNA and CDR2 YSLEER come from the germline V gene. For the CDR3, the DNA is TGCGCCAGCAGCCAAGATCGTAGCTCCTACAATGAGCAGTTCTTC. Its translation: CASSQDRSSYNEQFF.

For the CDR3, the DNA is TGTGCCTGGAGTTCTAGCGGGAGAACAGATACGCAGTATTTT. Its protein is CAWSSSGRTDTQYF. The chain is built from TRBV30 and TRBJ2-3; 10 bases align to TRBD2. Unmatched junction bases numbered 2, after V lost 2 bases and J lost 3 bases. CDR1 GTSNPN and CDR2 SVGIG come from the germline V gene (reference sequence). The CDR3 length is 14 residues.

The CDR3 sequence: CASRSNNRGPWEQYF. The CDR3 nucleotides read TGTGCCAGCCGGAGTAATAACAGGGGGCCGTGGGAGCAGTACTTC. The V call is TRBV6-1, the J call TRBJ2-7, with TRBD1 matching 9 bases. Trimming at V came to 8 bases and at J to 7 bases, leaving 15 bases not matched to a gene. Germline assignment: CDR1 MNHNS and CDR2 SASEGT. The CDR3 is made up of 15 amino acids.

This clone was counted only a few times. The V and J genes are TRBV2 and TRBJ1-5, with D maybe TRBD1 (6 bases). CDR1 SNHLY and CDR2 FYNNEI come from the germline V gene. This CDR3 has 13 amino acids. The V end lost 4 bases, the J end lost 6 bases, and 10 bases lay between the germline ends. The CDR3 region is CASSGGGPQPQHF. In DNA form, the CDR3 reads TGTGCCAGCAGTGGGGGGGGGCCTCAGCCCCAGCATTTT.